These T cell receptor beta chains were read from a single sample in a study of blood T cell repertoires in COVID-19. Data came from immunoSEQ multiplex PCR; TCRdb stores just in-frame clones and leaves some out. The sample has fewer than 85,000 clones, 82% seen once. What was sequenced was peripheral blood. The receptor set was obtained from a woman in her fifties or sixties with acute or convalescent COVID-19. CDR3s include the opening cysteine and the closing phenylalanine or tryptophan. D genes are given only for firm matches. For some rows the clone size is stated as once, few or many, or as a class when expanded; others skip it.

NA	15	TRBV2	NA	TRBJ1-1	CASSALAGGNTEAFF	TGTGCCAGCAGTGCCCTGGCCGGGGGTAACACTGAAGCTTTCTTT
NA	15	TRBV7-9	NA	TRBJ1-2	CASSLITGADYGYTF	TGTGCCAGCAGCTTAATAACAGGCGCTGACTATGGCTACACCTTC
NA	14	TRBV27	NA	TRBJ2-2	CASSPGQNTGELFF	TGTGCCAGCAGTCCGGGACAGAACACCGGGGAGCTGTTTTTT
NA	14	TRBV27	NA	TRBJ2-3	CASSFGVRTDTQYF	TGTGCCAGCAGTTTCGGGGTCAGAACAGATACGCAGTATTTT
NA	15	TRBV7-9	NA	TRBJ2-3	CASSLTAARADTQYF	TGTGCCAGCAGCTTAACCGCGGCTCGGGCAGATACGCAGTATTTT
NA	15	TRBV6-5	NA	TRBJ1-4	CASSRGDTANEKLFF	TGTGCCAGCAGCCGAGGGGACACAGCTAATGAAAAACTGTTTTTT
NA	15	TRBV2	TRBD1	TRBJ1-6	CASSGGQSRRSPLHF	TGTGCCAGCAGTGGGGGACAGTCTAGACGTTCACCCCTCCACTTT
NA	15	TRBV5-1	TRBD1	TRBJ2-7	CASSLGVTGVSEQYF	TGCGCCAGCAGCTTGGGGGTGACAGGGGTAAGCGAGCAGTACTTC
few	11	TRBV28	NA	TRBJ1-2	CASSSFYGYTF	TGTGCCAGCAGTTCATTCTATGGCTACACCTTC
few	18	TRBV19	TRBD2	TRBJ2-2	CASSISSGMFANTGELFF	TGTGCCAGTAGTATATCTAGCGGGATGTTCGCGAACACCGGGGAGCTGTTTTTT
NA	18	TRBV6-1	TRBD2	TRBJ2-3	CASSVGRTSGRATDTQYF	TGTGCCAGCAGTGTAGGTCGGACTAGCGGGAGGGCCACAGATACGCAGTATTTT
NA	16	TRBV5-1	TRBD1	TRBJ1-6	CASSLEGQGAHSPLHF	TGCGCCAGCAGCCTGGAAGGACAGGGGGCCCATTCACCCCTCCACTTT
NA	15	TRBV9	TRBD1	TRBJ1-1	CASSVQPQGGTEAFF	TGTGCCAGCAGCGTGCAGCCCCAGGGGGGAACTGAAGCTTTCTTT
once	13	TRBV2	NA	TRBJ2-1	CASSAPPVNEQFF	TGTGCCAGCAGTGCCCCCCCCGTCAATGAGCAGTTCTTC
NA	12	TRBV18	NA	TRBJ2-1	CASSPRYNEQFF	TGTGCCAGCTCACCCCGGTACAATGAGCAGTTCTTC